What follows describes a single T cell receptor (beta chain). The antigen is not known. The data belong to a study of CD8+ T cells in alopecia areata. General study results and limits: Across lesional scalp, and particularly alopecia totalis/universalis, clonality surpassed that of normal scalp. Researchers reported that TCR sharing among patients proved less clear than in mice, possibly HLA-linked. Just one nonresponder means the tie between baseline CD8+ expansion and response stays uncertain.

The germline V and J ends were trimmed by 4 bases and 4 bases, with 11 bases remaining between them. Germline loops: CDR1 SGHDT, CDR2 YYEEEE. CDR3 size: 13 residues. Treatment of the sample: oral pan-JAK inhibitor, 5-10 mg twice daily. Investigators isolated RNA and reverse transcribed it into cDNA to act as the sequencing template. Method: immunoSEQ multiplex PCR; TCRdb's copy keeps in-frame clones and lacks some. The table records around 100,000 clones, around 53% of them present only once. The specimen was CD8+ T cells sorted from blood, collected at week 24, from a patient treated with tofacitinib. The J gene is TRBJ1-2, the V gene TRBV5-6; TRBD1 might be the D (5 bases). The sequence was obtained from a human donor with alopecia areata. The CDR3 reads CASSPSGSYGYTF. The DNA of the CDR3 is TGTGCCAGCAGCCCATCAGGGTCCTATGGCTACACCTTC. The complete variable domain, with remaining parts taken from reference TRBV5-6 and TRBJ1-2, reads DAGVTQSPTHLIKTRGQQVTLRCSPKSGHDTVSWYQQALGQGPQFIFQYYEEEERQRGNFPDRFSGHQFPNYSSELNVNALLLGDSALYLCASSPSGSYGYTFGSGTRLTVV.